This TCR beta chain is from a study of cytomegalovirus exposure and HLA in healthy donors. PCR used 60 Vbeta primers and 13 Jbeta primers. Assay: immunoSEQ multiplex PCR; the TCRdb copy retains only in-frame clones and omits some. The sample holds about 130,000 clones, over 60% seen once. V was clipped by 6 bases and J by 4 bases; unmatched bases: 6. CDR1 and CDR2 from the germline V gene are MDHEN and SYDVKM. CDR3 length: 15 amino acids. The sample taken for sequencing was PBMCs. The chain uses TRBV28 and TRBJ1-4, with 9 bases identical to TRBD1. This sequence was found in a human donor in good health. The CDR3 bases are TGTGCCAGCAGCAGCTTGACAGGGGGTAATGAAAAACTGTTTTTT. This gives the protein CASSSLTGGNEKLFF.